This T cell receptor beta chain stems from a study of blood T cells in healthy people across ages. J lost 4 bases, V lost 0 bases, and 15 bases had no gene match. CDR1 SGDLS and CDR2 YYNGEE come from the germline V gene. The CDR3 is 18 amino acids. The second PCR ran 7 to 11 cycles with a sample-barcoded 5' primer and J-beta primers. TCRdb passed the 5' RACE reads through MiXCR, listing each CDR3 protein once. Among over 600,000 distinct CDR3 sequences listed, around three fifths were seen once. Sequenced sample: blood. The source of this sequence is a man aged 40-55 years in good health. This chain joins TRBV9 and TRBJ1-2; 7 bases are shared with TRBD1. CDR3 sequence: CASSVGGWGTADSYGYTF. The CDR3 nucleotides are TGTGCCAGCAGCGTAGGAGGTTGGGGGACAGCGGACTCCTATGGCTACACCTTC. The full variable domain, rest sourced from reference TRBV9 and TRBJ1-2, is DSGVTQTPKHLITATGQRVTLRCSPRSGDLSVYWYQQSLDQGLQFLIQYYNGEERAKGNILERFSAQQFPDLHSELNLSSLELGDSALYFCASSVGGWGTADSYGYTFGSGTRLTVV.